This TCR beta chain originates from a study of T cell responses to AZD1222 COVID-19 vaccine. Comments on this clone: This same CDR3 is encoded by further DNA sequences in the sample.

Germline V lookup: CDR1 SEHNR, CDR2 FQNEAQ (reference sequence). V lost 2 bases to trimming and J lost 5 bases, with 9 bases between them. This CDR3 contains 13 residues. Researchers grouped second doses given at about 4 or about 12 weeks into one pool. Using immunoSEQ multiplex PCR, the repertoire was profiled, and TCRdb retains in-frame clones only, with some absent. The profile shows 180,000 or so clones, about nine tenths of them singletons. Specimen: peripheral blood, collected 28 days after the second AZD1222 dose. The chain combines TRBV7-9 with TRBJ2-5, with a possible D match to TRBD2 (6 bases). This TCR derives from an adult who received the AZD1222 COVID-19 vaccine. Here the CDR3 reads CASSLSGRETQYF. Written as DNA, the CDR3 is TGTGCCAGCAGCTTATCAGGGAGGGAGACCCAGTACTTC.